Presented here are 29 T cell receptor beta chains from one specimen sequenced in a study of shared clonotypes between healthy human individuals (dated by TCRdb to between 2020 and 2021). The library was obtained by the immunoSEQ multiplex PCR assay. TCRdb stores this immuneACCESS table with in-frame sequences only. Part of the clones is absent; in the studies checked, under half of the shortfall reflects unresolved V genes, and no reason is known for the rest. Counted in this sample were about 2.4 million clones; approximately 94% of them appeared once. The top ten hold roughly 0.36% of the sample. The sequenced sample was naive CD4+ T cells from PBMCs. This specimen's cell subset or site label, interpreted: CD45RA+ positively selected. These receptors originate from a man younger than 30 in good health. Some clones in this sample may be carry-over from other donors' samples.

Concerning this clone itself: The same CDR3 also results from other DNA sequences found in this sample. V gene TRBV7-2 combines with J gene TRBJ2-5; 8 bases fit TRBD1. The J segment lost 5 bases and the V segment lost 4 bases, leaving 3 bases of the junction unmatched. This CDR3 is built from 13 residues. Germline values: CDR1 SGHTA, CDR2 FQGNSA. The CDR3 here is CASSSDREETQYF. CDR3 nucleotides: TGTGCCAGCAGCTCGGACAGGGAGGAGACCCAGTACTTC.

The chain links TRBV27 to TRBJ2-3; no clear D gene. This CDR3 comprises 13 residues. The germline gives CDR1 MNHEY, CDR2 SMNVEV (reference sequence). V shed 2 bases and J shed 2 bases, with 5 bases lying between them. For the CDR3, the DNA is TGTGCCAGCAGTTTACATAACACAGATACGCAGTATTTT. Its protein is CASSLHNTDTQYF.

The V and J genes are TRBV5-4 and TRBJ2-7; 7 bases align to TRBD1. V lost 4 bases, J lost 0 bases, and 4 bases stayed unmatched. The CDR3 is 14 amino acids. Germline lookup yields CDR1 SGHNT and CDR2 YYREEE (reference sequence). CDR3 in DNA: TGTGCCAGCAGCACGAGGGACAGCTCCTACGAGCAGTACTTC. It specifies CASSTRDSSYEQYF.

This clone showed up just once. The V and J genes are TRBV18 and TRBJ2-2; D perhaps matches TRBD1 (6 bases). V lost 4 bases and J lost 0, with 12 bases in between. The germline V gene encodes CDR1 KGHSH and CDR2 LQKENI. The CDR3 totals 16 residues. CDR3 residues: CASSLQGHANTGELFF. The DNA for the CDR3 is TGTGCCAGCTCACTACAGGGACACGCGAACACCGGGGAGCTGTTTTTT.

CDR3 DNA sequence: TGTGCCAGCAGCGTAGGGTGGCAGGGGGAGTACGAGCAGTACTTC. Protein product: CASSVGWQGEYEQYF. This chain uses TRBV9 with TRBJ2-7; 7 bases match TRBD1. CDR3 length equals 15 residues. The V gene's germline CDR1 is SGDLS and CDR2 YYNGEE. The V segment lost 0 bases and the J segment 4 bases; nucleotides outside the gene matches: 7.

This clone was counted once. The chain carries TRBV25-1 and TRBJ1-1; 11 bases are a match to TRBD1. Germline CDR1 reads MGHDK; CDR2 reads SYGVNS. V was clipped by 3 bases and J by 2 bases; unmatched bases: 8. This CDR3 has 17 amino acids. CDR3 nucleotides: TGTGCCAGCAGTGACTTAGGACAGGGGGCGACCAACACTGAAGCTTTCTTT. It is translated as CASSDLGQGATNTEAFF.

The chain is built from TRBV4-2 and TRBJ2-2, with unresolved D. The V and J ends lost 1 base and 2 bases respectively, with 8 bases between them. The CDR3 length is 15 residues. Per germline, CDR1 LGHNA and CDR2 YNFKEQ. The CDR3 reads CASSQGRPNTGELFF. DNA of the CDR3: TGTGCCAGCAGCCAAGGGCGTCCTAACACCGGGGAGCTGTTTTTT.

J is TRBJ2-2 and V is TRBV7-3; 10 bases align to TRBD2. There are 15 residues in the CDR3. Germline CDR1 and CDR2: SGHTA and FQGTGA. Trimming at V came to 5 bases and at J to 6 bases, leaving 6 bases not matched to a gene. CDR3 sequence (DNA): TGTGCCAGCAGCCTGAGACTAGCGGGTGCCGGGGAGCTGTTTTTT. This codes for CASSLRLAGAGELFF.

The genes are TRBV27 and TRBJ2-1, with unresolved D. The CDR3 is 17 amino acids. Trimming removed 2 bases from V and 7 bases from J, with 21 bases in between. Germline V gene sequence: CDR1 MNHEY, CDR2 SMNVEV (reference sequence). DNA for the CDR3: TGTGCCAGCAGTTTAGATTCTTGGTCCTCGGAGAGGAATGAGCAGTTCTTC. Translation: CASSLDSWSSERNEQFF.

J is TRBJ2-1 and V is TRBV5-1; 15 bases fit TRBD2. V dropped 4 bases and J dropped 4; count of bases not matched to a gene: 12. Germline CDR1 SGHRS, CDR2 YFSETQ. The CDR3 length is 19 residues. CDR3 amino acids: CASSVIPGLAGGTYNEQFF. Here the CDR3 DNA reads TGCGCCAGCAGCGTAATACCGGGACTAGCGGGAGGAACATACAATGAGCAGTTCTTC.

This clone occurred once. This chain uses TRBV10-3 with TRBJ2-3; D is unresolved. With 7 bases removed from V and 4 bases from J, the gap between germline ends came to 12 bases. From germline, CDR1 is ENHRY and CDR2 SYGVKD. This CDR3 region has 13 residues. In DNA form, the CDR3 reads TGTGCCATCACTGGAAGGGCGGCAGATACGCAGTATTTT. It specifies CAITGRAADTQYF.

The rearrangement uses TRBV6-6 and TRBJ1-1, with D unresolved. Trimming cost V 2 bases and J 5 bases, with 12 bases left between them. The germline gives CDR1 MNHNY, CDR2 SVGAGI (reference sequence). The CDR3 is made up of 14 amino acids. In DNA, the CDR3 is TGTGCCAGCAGTTACGGCAGCGGTGGGACTGAAGCTTTCTTT. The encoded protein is CASSYGSGGTEAFF.

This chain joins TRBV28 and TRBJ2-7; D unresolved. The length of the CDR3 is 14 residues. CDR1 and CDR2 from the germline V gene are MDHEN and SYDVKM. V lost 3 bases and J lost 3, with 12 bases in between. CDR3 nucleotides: TGTGCCAGCAGTTTGGGTGCAGCCCTCTACGAGCAGTACTTC. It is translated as CASSLGAALYEQYF. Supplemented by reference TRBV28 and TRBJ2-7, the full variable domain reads DVKVTQSSRYLVKRTGEKVFLECVQDMDHENMFWYRQDPGLGLRLIYFSYDVKMKEKGDIPEGYSVSREKKERFSLILESASTNQTSMYLCASSLGAALYEQYFGPGTRLTVT.

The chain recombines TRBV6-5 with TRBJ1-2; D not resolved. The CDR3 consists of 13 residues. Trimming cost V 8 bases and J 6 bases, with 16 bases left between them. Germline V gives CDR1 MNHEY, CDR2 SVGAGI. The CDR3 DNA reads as TGTGCCAGCGAGGGAAGAGGGCGAAATGGCTACACCTTC. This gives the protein CASEGRGRNGYTF.

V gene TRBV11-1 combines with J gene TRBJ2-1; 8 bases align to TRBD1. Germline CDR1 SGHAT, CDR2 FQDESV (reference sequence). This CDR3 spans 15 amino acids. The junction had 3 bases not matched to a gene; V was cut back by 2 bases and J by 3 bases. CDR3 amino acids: CASSLRDRSYNEQFF. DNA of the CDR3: TGTGCCAGCAGCTTACGGGACAGGAGCTACAATGAGCAGTTCTTC.

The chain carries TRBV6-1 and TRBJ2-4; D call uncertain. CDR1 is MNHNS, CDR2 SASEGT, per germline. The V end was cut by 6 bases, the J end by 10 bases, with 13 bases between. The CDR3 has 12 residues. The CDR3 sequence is CASRAWMRIQYF. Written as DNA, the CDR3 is TGTGCCAGCAGGGCCTGGATGAGAATTCAGTACTTC.

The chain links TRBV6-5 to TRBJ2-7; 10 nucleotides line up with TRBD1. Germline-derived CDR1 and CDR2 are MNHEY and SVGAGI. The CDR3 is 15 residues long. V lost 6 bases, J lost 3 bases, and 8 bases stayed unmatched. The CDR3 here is CASRRQGAKIYEQYF. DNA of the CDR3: TGTGCCAGCAGACGACAGGGGGCTAAGATCTACGAGCAGTACTTC.

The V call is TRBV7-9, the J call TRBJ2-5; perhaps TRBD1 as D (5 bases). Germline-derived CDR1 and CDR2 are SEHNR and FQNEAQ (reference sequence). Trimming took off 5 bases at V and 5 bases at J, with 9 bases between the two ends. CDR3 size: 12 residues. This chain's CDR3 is CASSLQAETQYF. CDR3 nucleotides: TGTGCCAGCAGCCTACAGGCCGAGACCCAGTACTTC.

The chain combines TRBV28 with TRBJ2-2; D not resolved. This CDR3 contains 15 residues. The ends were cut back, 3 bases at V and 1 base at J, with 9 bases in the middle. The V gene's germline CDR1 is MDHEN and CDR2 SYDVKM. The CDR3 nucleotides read TGTGCCAGCAGTTTGACGACCCGGAACACCGGGGAGCTGTTTTTT. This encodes CASSLTTRNTGELFF.

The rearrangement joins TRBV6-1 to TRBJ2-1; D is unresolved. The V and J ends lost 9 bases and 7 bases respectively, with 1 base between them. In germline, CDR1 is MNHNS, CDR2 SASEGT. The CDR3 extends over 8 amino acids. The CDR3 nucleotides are TGTGCCAGAAATGAGCAGTTCTTC. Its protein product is CARNEQFF.

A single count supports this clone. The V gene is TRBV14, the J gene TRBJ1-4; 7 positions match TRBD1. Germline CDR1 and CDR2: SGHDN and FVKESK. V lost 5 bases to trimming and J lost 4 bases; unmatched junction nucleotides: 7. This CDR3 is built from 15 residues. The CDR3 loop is CASSLRGRGNEKLFF. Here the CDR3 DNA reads TGTGCCAGCAGCTTAAGGGGGCGGGGTAATGAAAAACTGTTTTTT.

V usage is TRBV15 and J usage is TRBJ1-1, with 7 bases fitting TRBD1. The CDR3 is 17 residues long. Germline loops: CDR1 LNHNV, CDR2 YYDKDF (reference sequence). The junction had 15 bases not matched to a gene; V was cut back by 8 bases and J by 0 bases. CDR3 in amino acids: CATEVRRGRDLNTEAFF. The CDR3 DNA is TGTGCCACCGAAGTTAGGAGGGGGCGCGACCTGAACACTGAAGCTTTCTTT.

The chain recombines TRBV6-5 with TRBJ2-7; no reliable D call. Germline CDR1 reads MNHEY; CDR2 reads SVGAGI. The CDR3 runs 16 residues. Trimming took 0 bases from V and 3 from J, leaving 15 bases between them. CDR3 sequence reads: CASSYSYSSFHYEQYF. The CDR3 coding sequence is TGTGCCAGCAGTTACTCGTACTCCTCTTTTCACTACGAGCAGTACTTC.

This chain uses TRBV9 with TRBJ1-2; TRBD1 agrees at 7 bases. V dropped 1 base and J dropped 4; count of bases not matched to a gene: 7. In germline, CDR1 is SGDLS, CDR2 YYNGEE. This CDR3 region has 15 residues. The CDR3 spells CASSVRDSNVYGYTF. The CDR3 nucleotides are TGTGCCAGCAGCGTAAGGGACAGTAACGTCTATGGCTACACCTTC.

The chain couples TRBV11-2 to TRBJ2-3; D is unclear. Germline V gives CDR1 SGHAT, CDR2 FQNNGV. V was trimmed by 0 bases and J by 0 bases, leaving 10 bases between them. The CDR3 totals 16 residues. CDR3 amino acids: CASSLDSLGSTDTQYF. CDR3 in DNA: TGTGCCAGCAGCTTAGATTCTTTGGGTAGCACAGATACGCAGTATTTT.

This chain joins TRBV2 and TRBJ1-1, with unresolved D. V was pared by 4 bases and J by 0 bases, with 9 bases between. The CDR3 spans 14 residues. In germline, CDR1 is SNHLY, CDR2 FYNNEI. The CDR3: CASSVQEMNTEAFF. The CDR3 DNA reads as TGTGCCAGCAGTGTTCAGGAGATGAACACTGAAGCTTTCTTT.

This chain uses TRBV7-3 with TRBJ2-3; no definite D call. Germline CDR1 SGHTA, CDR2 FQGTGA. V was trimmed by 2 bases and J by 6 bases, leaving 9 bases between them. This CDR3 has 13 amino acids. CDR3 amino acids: CASSLESSDTQYF. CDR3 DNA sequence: TGTGCCAGCAGCTTAGAAAGCTCGGATACGCAGTATTTT. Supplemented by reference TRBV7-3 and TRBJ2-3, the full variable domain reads GAGVSQTPSNKVTEKGKYVELRCDPISGHTALYWYRQSLGQGPEFLIYFQGTGAADDSGLPNDRFFAVRPEGSVSTLKIQRTERGDSAVYLCASSLESSDTQYFGPGTRLTVL.

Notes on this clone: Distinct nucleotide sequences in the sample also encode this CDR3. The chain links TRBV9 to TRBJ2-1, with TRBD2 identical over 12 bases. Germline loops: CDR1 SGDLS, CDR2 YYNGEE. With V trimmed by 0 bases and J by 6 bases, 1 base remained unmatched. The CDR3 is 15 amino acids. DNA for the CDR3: TGTGCCAGCAGCGTAGGACTAGCGGGAGTCAATGAGCAGTTCTTC. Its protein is CASSVGLAGVNEQFF. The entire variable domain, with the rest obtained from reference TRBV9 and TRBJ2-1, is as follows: DSGVTQTPKHLITATGQRVTLRCSPRSGDLSVYWYQQSLDQGLQFLIQYYNGEERAKGNILERFSAQQFPDLHSELNLSSLELGDSALYFCASSVGLAGVNEQFFGPGTRLTVL.

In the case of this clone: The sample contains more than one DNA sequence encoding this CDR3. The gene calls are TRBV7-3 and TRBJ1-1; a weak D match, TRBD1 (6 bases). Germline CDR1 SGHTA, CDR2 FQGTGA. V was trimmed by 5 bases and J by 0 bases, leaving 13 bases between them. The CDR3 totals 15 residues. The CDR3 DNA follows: TGTGCCAGCAGCCCCGGGGGGGGCCTGAACACTGAAGCTTTCTTT. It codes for CASSPGGGLNTEAFF.